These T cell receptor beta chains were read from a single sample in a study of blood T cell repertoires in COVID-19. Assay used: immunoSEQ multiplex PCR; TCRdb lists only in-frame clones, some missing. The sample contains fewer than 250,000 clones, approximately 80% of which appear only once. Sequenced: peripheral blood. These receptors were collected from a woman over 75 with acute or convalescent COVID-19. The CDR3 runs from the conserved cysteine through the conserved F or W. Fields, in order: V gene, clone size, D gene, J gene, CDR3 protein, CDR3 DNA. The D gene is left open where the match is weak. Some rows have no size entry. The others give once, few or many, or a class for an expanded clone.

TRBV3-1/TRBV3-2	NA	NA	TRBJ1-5	CASSPTSGSNQPQHF	TGTGCCAGCAGCCCCACAAGCGGGAGCAATCAGCCCCAGCATTTT
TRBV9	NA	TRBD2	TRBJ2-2	CASSVVTSRGTGELFF	TGTGCCAGCAGCGTAGTGACTAGCCGTGGCACCGGGGAGCTGTTTTTT
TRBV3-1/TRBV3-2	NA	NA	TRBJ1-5	CASSQNSSPQPQHF	TGTGCCAGCAGCCAAAACAGCTCCCCTCAGCCCCAGCATTTT
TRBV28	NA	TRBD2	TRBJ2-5	CASSLAGREETQYF	TGTGCCAGCAGTTTAGCGGGGAGGGAAGAGACCCAGTACTTC
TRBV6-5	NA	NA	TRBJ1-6	CASTRSLDNSPLHF	TGTGCCAGTACGAGGTCCTTGGATAATTCACCCCTCCACTTT
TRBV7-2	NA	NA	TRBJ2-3	CASSSGTSTDTQYF	TGTGCCAGCAGCTCTGGGACTAGCACAGATACGCAGTATTTT
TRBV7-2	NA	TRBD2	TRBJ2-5	CASSKTSGPQETQYF	TGTGCCAGCAGCAAGACTAGCGGGCCTCAAGAGACCCAGTACTTC
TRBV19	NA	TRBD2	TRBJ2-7	CASSIRTSGTYEQYF	TGTGCCAGTAGTATCCGGACTAGCGGTACCTACGAGCAGTACTTC
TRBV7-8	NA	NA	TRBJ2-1	CASSLQRDEQFF	TGTGCCAGCAGCCTGCAGAGGGATGAGCAGTTCTTC
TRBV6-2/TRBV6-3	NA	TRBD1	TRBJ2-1	CASSTEKITGTGGIWDEQFF	TGTGCCAGCAGCACCGAAAAAATCACCGGGACAGGGGGCATATGGGATGAGCAGTTCTTC
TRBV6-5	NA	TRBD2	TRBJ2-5	CASSSQLAGLLETQYF	TGTGCCAGCAGTTCTCAGTTAGCGGGGTTATTAGAGACCCAGTACTTC
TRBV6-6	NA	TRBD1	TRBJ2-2	CASSPHSGDRGGTGELFF	TGTGCCAGCAGTCCTCACTCAGGAGACAGGGGAGGCACCGGGGAGCTGTTTTTT
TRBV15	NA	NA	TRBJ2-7	CATSRDRGPNEQYF	TGTGCCACCAGCAGAGACAGGGGTCCTAACGAGCAGTACTTC
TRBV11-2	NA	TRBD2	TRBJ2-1	CASRASGTSSYNEQFF	TGTGCCAGCAGGGCCAGCGGGACCAGCTCCTACAATGAGCAGTTCTTC
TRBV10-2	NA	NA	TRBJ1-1	CASSESAYTEAFF	TGCGCCAGCAGTGAGTCAGCTTACACTGAAGCTTTCTTT
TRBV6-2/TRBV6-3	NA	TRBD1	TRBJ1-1	CASSYSRDSYYEAFF	TGTGCCAGCAGTTACTCGAGGGACAGTTACTATGAAGCTTTCTTT
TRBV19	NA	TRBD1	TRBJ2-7	CASSIRAQGRGRASYEQYF	TGTGCCAGTAGTATTAGGGCACAGGGGAGAGGCCGAGCTTCCTACGAGCAGTACTTC
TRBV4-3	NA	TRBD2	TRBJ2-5	CASSQDLAGPIETQYF	TGCGCCAGCAGCCAGGATTTAGCGGGGCCCATAGAGACCCAGTACTTC
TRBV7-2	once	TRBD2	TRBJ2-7	CASSLDASGAYEQYF	TGTGCCAGCAGCTTAGATGCTAGCGGGGCCTACGAGCAGTACTTC
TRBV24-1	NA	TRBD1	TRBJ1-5	CATSDLTGDQPQHF	TGTGCCACCAGTGACCTAACAGGGGACCAGCCCCAGCATTTT
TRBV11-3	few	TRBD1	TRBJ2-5	CASSLARGPGVDQYF	TGTGCCAGCAGCTTGGCCAGGGGGCCCGGGGTAGACCAGTACTTC
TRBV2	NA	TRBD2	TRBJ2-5	CASRTSAETQYF	TGTGCCAGCAGAACTAGCGCGGAGACCCAGTACTTC
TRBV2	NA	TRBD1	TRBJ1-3	CASSEPSTGVSGNTIYF	TGTGCCAGCAGTGAACCATCGACAGGGGTCTCTGGAAACACCATATATTTT
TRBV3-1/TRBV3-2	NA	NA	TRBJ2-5	CASKPETRGDETQYF	TGTGCCAGCAAACCAGAGACTAGGGGTGACGAGACCCAGTACTTC
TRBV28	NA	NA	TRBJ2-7	CASSFRRDKYEQYF	TGTGCCAGCAGTTTCCGGCGGGATAAGTACGAGCAGTACTTC
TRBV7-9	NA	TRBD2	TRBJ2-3	CASSLAGTSGADTQYF	TGTGCCAGCAGCTTAGCTGGTACTAGCGGGGCCGATACGCAGTATTTT
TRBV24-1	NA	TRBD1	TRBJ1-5	CATSDSTGPYSNQPQHF	TGTGCCACCAGTGATTCGACAGGGCCCTATAGCAATCAGCCCCAGCATTTT